This is a list of T cell receptor beta chains from one sample in a study of tumour-infiltrating T cells in Burkitt lymphoma. This table comes from immunoSEQ multiplex PCR, and its TCRdb copy is limited to in-frame clones, with some not included. The table records thousands of clones, over 70% of them present only once. Sequencing input: tumor tissue. The receptors here all came from a human donor with diffuse large B-cell lymphoma. Both conserved end residues are trimmed from each CDR3.

v_call	j_call	cdr3_aa
TRBV11-3	TRBJ2-2	ASSSPGQGNTGELF
TRBV2	TRBJ1-5	ASSGSGVAIQPQH
TRBV7-2	TRBJ2-1	ASSPKQGGGVGQF
TRBV27	TRBJ2-7	ASSLSIGGTGSREQY
TRBV19	TRBJ1-4	ASSPRTGLDEKLF
TRBV11-2	TRBJ2-2	ASSYTSGVNTGELF
TRBV5-1	TRBJ1-2	ASSLDRGKNGYT
TRBV5-1	TRBJ1-1	ASSVGRGRVTEAF
TRBV29-1	TRBJ1-2	SVEVRQAWDYGYT
TRBV30	TRBJ1-6	AWSWEASYNSPLH
TRBV27	TRBJ1-1	ASSSLRSRNAEAF
TRBV7-8	TRBJ1-4	ASSAGGSKLEKLF
TRBV4-1	TRBJ2-3	ASSASVLDTQY
TRBV7-9	TRBJ2-7	ASSLQGPTSYEQY
TRBV7-2	TRBJ1-6	ASSLGDRRNSPLH
TRBV5-1	TRBJ1-6	ASSLSRGFPLH
TRBV30	TRBJ2-1	AWSVSWGLDNGQF
TRBV5-1	TRBJ2-3	ASSFGTVELLITDTQY
TRBV30	TRBJ1-1	AWSVDNAKGRTEAF
TRBV7-6	TRBJ1-1	ASSLDRVDTEAF
TRBV18	TRBJ2-3	ASSPGFGTDTQY
TRBV27	TRBJ1-2	ASSLWGQGGYGYT
TRBV27	TRBJ2-2	ASSLAGFGELF
TRBV4-3	TRBJ1-2	ASSRTGGGYT
TRBV9	TRBJ2-5	ASSVVGLRMETQY
TRBV7-8	TRBJ2-1	ASSFVGLYNEQF
TRBV30	TRBJ2-2	AWRWGPNTGELF
TRBV6-6	TRBJ1-3	ASSYTRTGGNTIY
TRBV5-1	TRBJ1-4	ASSLGTGGEFGEKLF
TRBV7-2	TRBJ2-1	ASSLIGGATINEQF
TRBV7-2	TRBJ1-5	ASSMNREPQH
TRBV5-4	TRBJ2-5	ASSLSSGAYQETQY
TRBV15	TRBJ1-1	ATSRDWGEAF
TRBV2	TRBJ2-1	ASSDPALAPHNEQF
TRBV4-1	TRBJ2-7	ASSQGPYYEQY
TRBV28	TRBJ2-2	ASSRGLNTGELF
TRBV28	TRBJ1-4	ASSSRALNEKLF
TRBV5-6	TRBJ1-3	ASSLRGQGIRNTIY
TRBV5-1	TRBJ2-5	ASSLGGAQETQY
TRBV6-4	TRBJ2-2	ASSDSSGGSGELF
TRBV2	TRBJ1-2	ASSLTGDYGYT
TRBV27	TRBJ1-5	ASSLFHRQPQH
TRBV5-8	TRBJ1-1	ASSTGLNTEAF
TRBV4-3	TRBJ1-1	ASSHDGGTEAF
TRBV7-9	TRBJ2-7	ASSYGVKDEQY
TRBV6-1	TRBJ2-3	ASSVQGKTDTQY
TRBV19	TRBJ2-7	ASSWRTGDYEQY
TRBV6-6	TRBJ1-2	ASSYRAYGYT
TRBV25-1	TRBJ2-2	ASSEFRENTGELF
TRBV18	TRBJ1-2	ASSPAGGGYT
TRBV4-1	TRBJ1-4	ASSQEVGGSGEKLF